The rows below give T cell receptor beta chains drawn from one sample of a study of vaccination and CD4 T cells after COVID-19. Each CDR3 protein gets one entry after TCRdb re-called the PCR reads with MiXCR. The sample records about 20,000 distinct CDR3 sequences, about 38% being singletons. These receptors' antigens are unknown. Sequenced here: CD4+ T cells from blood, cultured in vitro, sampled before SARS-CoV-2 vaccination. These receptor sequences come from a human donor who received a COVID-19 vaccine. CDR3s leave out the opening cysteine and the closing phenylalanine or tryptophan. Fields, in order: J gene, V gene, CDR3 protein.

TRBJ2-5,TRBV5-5,ASTLRQGGLAGRQETQY
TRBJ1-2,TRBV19,ASSPRQGIYGYT
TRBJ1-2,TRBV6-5,ASSYGAGGNYGYT
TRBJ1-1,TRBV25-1,ASSATTGEGTEAF
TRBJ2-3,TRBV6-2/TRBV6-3,ASSTGGDTQY
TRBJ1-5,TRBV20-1,SARRQEQSAQH
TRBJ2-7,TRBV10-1,ASSDQHAYEQY
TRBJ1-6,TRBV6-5,ASSYGLLGTGNSPLH
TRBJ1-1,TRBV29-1,SATRGGMNTEAF
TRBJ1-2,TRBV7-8,ASSLGRWENYGYT
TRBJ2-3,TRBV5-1,ASSGGVSTDTQY
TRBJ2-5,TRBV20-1,SAPRQDQETQY
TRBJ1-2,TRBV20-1,SARGGGGYGYT
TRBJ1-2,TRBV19,ASKSTGRSMGYT
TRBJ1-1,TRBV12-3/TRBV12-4,ASSFDRGLTEAF
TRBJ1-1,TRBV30,AWRAGGGNTEAF
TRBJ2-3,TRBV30,AWNDAMVTLEADTQY
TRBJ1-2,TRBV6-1,ASGPYLEIGWYGYT
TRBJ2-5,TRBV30,AWSVTSGGSGTQY
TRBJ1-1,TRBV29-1,SVDENMGGTEAF
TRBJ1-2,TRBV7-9,ASSLDGGRSGEGYT
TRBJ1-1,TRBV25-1,ASILGGAGKTEAF
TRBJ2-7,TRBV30,AWSSGETYEQY
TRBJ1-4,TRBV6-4,ASSAGFREKLF
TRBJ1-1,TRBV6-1,ASNPTGGITEAF
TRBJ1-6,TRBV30,AWSVRRTGLDYNSPLH
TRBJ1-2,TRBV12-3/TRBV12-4,ASSPKLESLGYGYT
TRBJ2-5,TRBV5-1,ASSHPSGQGLQTQY
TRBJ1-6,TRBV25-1,ASSEYGLNSPLH
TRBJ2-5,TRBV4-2,ASSPGTGEETQY
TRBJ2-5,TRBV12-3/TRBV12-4,ASIKTSQETQY
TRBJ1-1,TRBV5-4,ASSLAGNRRRTEAF
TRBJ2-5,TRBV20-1,SASPLAGFLQETQY
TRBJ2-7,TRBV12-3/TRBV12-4,ASSPGGSSYEQY
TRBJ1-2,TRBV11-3,ASSTQAPLGGYT
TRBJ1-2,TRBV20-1,SARRGEGYGYT
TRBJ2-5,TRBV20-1,SASWTSGGAWEETQY
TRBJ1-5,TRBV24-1,ATSDSGTAGRPQH
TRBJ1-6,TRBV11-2,ASSLIPPGQGRSPLH
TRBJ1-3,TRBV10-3,AIRPGQDSGNTIY
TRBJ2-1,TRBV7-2,ASSPRGASLGQF
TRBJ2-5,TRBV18,ASSRDGQETQY
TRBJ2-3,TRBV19,ASSAPGLAGGADTQY
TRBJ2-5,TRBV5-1,ASSLAGTSGGETQY
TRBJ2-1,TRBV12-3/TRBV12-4,ASSLLFERSSYNEQF
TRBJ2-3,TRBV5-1,ATTNVGTRGDTQY
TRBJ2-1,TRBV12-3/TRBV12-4,ASSFWRGGLSYNEQF
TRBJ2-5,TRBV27,ASRLSPQETQY
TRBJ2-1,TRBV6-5,ASSYALAGGIDEQF
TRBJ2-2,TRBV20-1,SARVGRPNTGELF
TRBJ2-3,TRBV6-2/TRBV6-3,ASSYSPVSRTDTQY
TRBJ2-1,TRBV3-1,ASSQDRLSWQF
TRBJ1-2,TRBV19,ASTYHRDRGMYGYT
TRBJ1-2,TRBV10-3,AISESTGFSYGYT
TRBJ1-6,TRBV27,ASRPTGQGAGQSNSPLH
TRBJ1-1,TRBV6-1,ASSHGTGAAF
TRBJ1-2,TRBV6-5,ASSYDRTYFHGYT
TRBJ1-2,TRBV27,ASRQGGYGYT
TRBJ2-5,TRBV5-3,ARSQKNRGGEETQY
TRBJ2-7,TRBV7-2,ASSSEGSSYEQY